Shown below are 25 T cell receptor beta chains from a single sample sequenced in a study of T cells in Graves' hyperthyroidism and ophthalmopathy (dated by TCRdb to the late 2010s). Library prep was done by multiplex PCR. Reads for this sample came from an Illumina HiSeq 2000. TCR beta CDR3 regions were amplified from RNA transcripts. For the first round of RT-PCR on the TCR CDR3, the HTBI primer set was used together with the Qiagen OneStep RT-PCR kit. TCRdb redid the processing of the public reads, applying fastp at Q25 and MiXCR, and retained in-frame beta chains. One record per CDR3 amino acid sequence lists the most common genes and DNA. The sample yields 250,000 to 300,000 distinct CDR3 sequences; less than 15% were counted once. Of the sample, approximately 8.6% falls within the top ten clones. Source material: blood. The receptors come from a woman aged 25 to 45 with Graves' hyperthyroidism that later progressed to Graves' ophthalmopathy.

This clonotype was seen ten or more times. In DNA form, the CDR3 reads TGTGCCACCAGCACTAATACAGGGGGAGTCAATGAGCAGTTCTTC. It is translated as CATSTNTGGVNEQFF. The J gene is TRBJ2-1, the V gene TRBV15, with 8 nucleotides matching TRBD1. The CDR3 has 15 residues. V was clipped by 4 bases and J by 6 bases; unmatched bases: 8. Germline values: CDR1 LNHNV, CDR2 YYDKDF (reference sequence).

This chain uses TRBV19 with TRBJ2-7, with D possibly matching TRBD1 (5 bases). Germline CDR1 and CDR2: LNHDA and SQIVND (reference sequence). Trimming stripped 6 bases from V and 0 bases from J, with 12 bases between. The CDR3 consists of 14 residues. The CDR3 here is CASSPRQSSYEQYF. The CDR3 nucleotides are TGTGCCAGTAGCCCTCGACAGAGCTCCTACGAGCAGTACTTC.

This clonotype was observed at least ten times. CDR3: CASSLAGRQGSNTEAFF. The CDR3 DNA reads TGCGCCAGCAGCTTGGCCGGGCGCCAGGGCTCGAACACTGAAGCTTTCTTT. The chain has TRBV5-1 and TRBJ1-1, with a possible D match to TRBD1 (5 bases). Germline V lookup: CDR1 SGHRS, CDR2 YFSETQ. The CDR3 is made up of 17 amino acids. V gave up 0 bases and J gave up 1 base, with 16 bases separating them.

This clonotype was recorded at least ten times. The rearrangement joins TRBV27 to TRBJ2-7; 7 nucleotides line up with TRBD1. This CDR3 comprises 15 residues. Germline V gene lookup returns CDR1 MNHEY and CDR2 SMNVEV (reference sequence). With V trimmed by 4 bases and J by 0 bases, 6 bases remained unmatched. CDR3 DNA: TGTGCCAGCAGTTGGGACAGCTCTGCCTCCTACGAGCAGTACTTC. Protein product: CASSWDSSASYEQYF.

This clonotype was observed a few times. V usage is TRBV28 and J usage is TRBJ1-5; 7 bases are shared with TRBD1. Germline trimming cut 1 base from V and 5 bases from J; bases unmatched to any gene: 5. Germline-derived CDR1 and CDR2 are MDHEN and SYDVKM. CDR3 size: 15 residues. The CDR3: CASSLSLTGDQPQHF. As DNA, the CDR3 is TGTGCCAGCAGTTTATCTCTAACAGGGGATCAGCCCCAGCATTTT.

The chain links TRBV10-2 to TRBJ1-5, with unresolved D. The CDR3 loop spans 14 amino acids. Per germline, CDR1 WSHSY and CDR2 SAAADI. Between the trimmed V and J ends, which lost 3 bases and 0 bases, there was a span of 6 bases. In DNA, the CDR3 is TGCGCCAGCAGTGAAACAGTTAGCAATCAGCCCCAGCATTTT. As protein: CASSETVSNQPQHF.

This clonotype was observed many times. This chain links TRBV7-9 with TRBJ2-3; 10 bases line up with TRBD2. Trimming at V came to 5 bases and at J to 0 bases, leaving 11 bases not matched to a gene. The CDR3 runs 18 residues. Germline V gene sequence: CDR1 SEHNR, CDR2 FQNEAQ (reference sequence). For the CDR3, the DNA is TGTGCCAGCAGCCCTGTATCGAGCGGGAGGGCCAGCACAGATACGCAGTATTTT. Its protein product is CASSPVSSGRASTDTQYF. Full variable domain (outside the CDR3, taken from reference TRBV7-9 and TRBJ2-3): DTGVSQNPRHKITKRGQNVTFRCDPISEHNRLYWYRQTLGQGPEFLTYFQNEAQLEKSRLLSDRFSAERPKGSFSTLEIQRTEQGDSAMYLCASSPVSSGRASTDTQYFGPGTRLTVL.

The sample holds many counts of this clonotype. The chain combines TRBV20-1 with TRBJ1-5, with a weak D call TRBD1 (5 bases). The CDR3 runs to 13 residues. Germline loops: CDR1 DFQATT, CDR2 SNEGSKA (reference sequence). Trimming took 6 bases from V and 5 from J, leaving 14 bases between them. CDR3 coding DNA: TGCAGTGCCTCCTGGGGGGTGTATCAGCCCCAGCATTTT. Protein sequence: CSASWGVYQPQHF.

This chain connects TRBV15 to TRBJ2-3; TRBD1 matches 9 bases. V shed 2 bases, J shed 9 bases, and the junction held 6 bases outside the gene matches. Germline V CDR1 and CDR2: LNHNV, YYDKDF (reference sequence). There are 14 residues in the CDR3. CDR3 DNA: TGTGCCACCAGCAGACATACAGGGACAGGGACGCAGTATTTT. Translated: CATSRHTGTGTQYF.

V gene TRBV10-2 combines with J gene TRBJ1-3; D ambiguous. The CDR3 length is 14 residues. CDR1 is WSHSY and CDR2 is SAAADI in the germline V gene. V was trimmed by 3 bases and J by 0 bases, leaving 6 bases between them. For the CDR3, the DNA is TGCGCCAGCAGTGAACAGAGCTCTGGAAACACCATATATTTT. Its translation is CASSEQSSGNTIYF.

With respect to this clonotype: This may stem from a read error, because a much larger clone lies one nucleotide away. DNA of the CDR3: TGCAGTGCTAGAGATGCCCAGGCCCTCTACAATGAGCAGTACTTC. It specifies CSARDAQALYNEQYF. V and J are TRBV20-1 and TRBJ2-1; D is ambiguous. The end of the DNA aligns better with TRBJ2-7, so the J call may be wrong. The CDR3 runs 15 residues. From germline, CDR1 is DFQATT and CDR2 SNEGSKA (reference sequence).

The sample holds many counts of this clonotype. The chain uses TRBV7-2 and TRBJ2-7; D uncertain. Germline V gives CDR1 SGHTA, CDR2 FQGNSA. The CDR3 is 14 amino acids. V was trimmed by 2 bases and J by 2 bases, leaving 10 bases between them. The DNA for the CDR3 is TGTGCCAGCAGCTTAATGGACGGCACCTACGAGCAGTACTTC. Protein product: CASSLMDGTYEQYF.

This clonotype was counted at least ten times. The chain's CDR3 is CASSAPSYREVNTEAFF. DNA of the CDR3: TGTGCCAGCAGTGCCCCGTCTTACAGGGAGGTGAACACTGAAGCTTTCTTT. The chain links TRBV6-2 or TRBV6-3 to TRBJ1-1; a possible D gene is TRBD1 (6 bases). The CDR3 runs to 17 residues. In germline, CDR1 is MNHEY, CDR2 SVGEGT. V was clipped by 5 bases and J by 0 bases, with 19 bases between them.

This clonotype was counted ten times or more. This sequence joins TRBV18 and TRBJ1-4; D not certain. Per germline, CDR1 KGHSH and CDR2 LQKENI. The CDR3 runs to 15 residues. Trimming took 1 base from V and 0 from J, leaving 6 bases between them. The CDR3 DNA reads as TGTGCCAGCTCACCACGAAAATCAACTAATGAAAAACTGTTTTTT. Residues: CASSPRKSTNEKLFF.

This clonotype was found once. A much larger clone differs by one base, so this may be a read error. As the CDR3 is not closed by the conserved phenylalanine or tryptophan, this likely results from a read error. The rearrangement uses TRBV6-1 and TRBJ1-1; no firm D call. The length of the CDR3 is 13 residues. The germline V and J ends were trimmed by 2 bases and 3 bases, with 7 bases remaining between them. Germline lookup yields CDR1 MNHNS and CDR2 SASEGT. The CDR3 loop reads CASSELIDTEAFL. In nucleotides, the CDR3 is TGTGCCAGCAGTGAATTGATCGACACTGAAGCTTTCCTT.

This clonotype has ten or more counts. The rearrangement joins TRBV3-1 to TRBJ2-5; tentatively, D is TRBD2 (6 bases). Per germline, CDR1 LGHDT and CDR2 YNNKEL (reference sequence). The V and J ends lost 11 bases and 1 base respectively, with 20 bases between them. The CDR3 is 15 amino acids. The CDR3 sequence: CAGGLIGSPQETQYF. The CDR3 DNA sequence: TGTGCCGGAGGGCTTATCGGGAGCCCCCAAGAGACCCAGTACTTC.

This clonotype was detected ten times or more. The J gene is TRBJ2-5, the V gene TRBV2; unclear D gene. Trimming left V 5 bases short and J 0 bases short, with 13 bases between. This CDR3 spans 15 amino acids. In germline, CDR1 is SNHLY, CDR2 FYNNEI. The CDR3 loop is CASSSDTIYQETQYF. CDR3 DNA sequence: TGTGCCAGCAGTAGTGACACCATATACCAAGAGACCCAGTACTTC.

This clonotype was observed at least ten times. This rearrangement joins TRBV11-2 to TRBJ2-2; D is possibly TRBD1 (5 bases). With 5 bases removed from V and 4 bases from J, the gap between germline ends came to 17 bases. There are 16 residues in the CDR3. CDR1 is SGHAT and CDR2 is FQNNGV in the germline V gene. The CDR3 here is CASSRPQALGTGELFF. The CDR3 DNA reads as TGTGCCAGCAGCCGCCCACAGGCCCTAGGCACCGGGGAGCTGTTTTTT.

This clonotype was observed at least ten times. The chain uses TRBV3-1 and TRBJ2-1; D call uncertain. Germline V lookup: CDR1 LGHDT, CDR2 YNNKEL (reference sequence). V gave up 3 bases and J gave up 8 bases, with 8 bases separating them. This CDR3 has 12 residues. The CDR3 is CASSHLGDEQFF. The CDR3 bases are TGTGCCAGCAGCCATTTAGGCGATGAGCAGTTCTTC.

This clonotype was seen repeatedly, ten times or more. The chain uses TRBV5-6 and TRBJ2-3; D is ambiguous. The CDR3 is 14 residues long. Germline CDR1 and CDR2: SGHDT and YYEEEE. Trimming stripped 0 bases from V and 2 bases from J, with 7 bases between. This CDR3 reads CASSLEQNTDTQYF. The CDR3 nucleotides are TGTGCCAGCAGCTTGGAGCAGAACACAGATACGCAGTATTTT.

This clonotype was seen more than once but under ten times. V usage is TRBV15 and J usage is TRBJ1-5; no clear D. Germline V lookup: CDR1 LNHNV, CDR2 YYDKDF (reference sequence). The V gene lost 0 bases and the J gene lost 7 bases, with 16 bases spanning the gap. The CDR3 contains 16 residues. CDR3 sequence reads: CATSRDLVSYGQPQHF. DNA of the CDR3: TGTGCCACCAGCAGAGATCTAGTCAGTTACGGCCAGCCCCAGCATTTT.

This clonotype appeared a few times. The rearrangement uses TRBV11-2 and TRBJ2-7; D call uncertain. Germline V gene sequence: CDR1 SGHAT, CDR2 FQNNGV. V was cut by 5 bases and J by 3 bases, with 20 bases left in between. There are 16 residues in the CDR3. CDR3 region: CASSQKDGFTHYEQYF. The CDR3, as DNA: TGTGCCAGCAGCCAAAAAGACGGGTTTACCCACTACGAGCAGTACTTC.

This clonotype is a singleton in its sample. Here the CDR3 reads CASRATGSTGELFF. The CDR3 bases are TGTGCCAGCAGGGCGACAGGGAGCACCGGGGAGCTGTTTTTT. The chain carries TRBV27 and TRBJ2-2, with 7 positions matching TRBD1. The ends lost 6 bases at V and 4 bases at J; junction bases unmatched: 5. CDR1 MNHEY and CDR2 SMNVEV come from the germline V gene (reference sequence). CDR3 length equals 14 residues.

This clonotype was seen repeatedly, ten times or more. The genes are TRBV30 and TRBJ2-3; D call uncertain. The CDR3 totals 13 residues. Germline V gives CDR1 GTSNPN, CDR2 SVGIG (reference sequence). Trimming cost V 2 bases and J 0 bases, with 6 bases left between them. The CDR3 sequence: CAWSTDSTDTQYF. CDR3 bases: TGTGCCTGGAGTACAGACAGCACAGATACGCAGTATTTT.

This rearrangement joins TRBV10-3 to TRBJ2-2; 7 nucleotides align to TRBD2. This CDR3 contains 14 residues. The J segment lost 1 base and the V segment lost 10 bases, leaving 6 bases of the junction unmatched. CDR1 ENHRY and CDR2 SYGVKD come from the germline V gene. CDR3 bases: TGTGCCACCCTCAAGCGGGAGAACACCGGGGAGCTGTTTTTT. Residues: CATLKRENTGELFF.